These 31 T cell receptor beta chains were all obtained from the same sample, sequenced in a study of radiotherapy plus CTLA-4 blockade in lung cancer. TCRdb keeps only in-frame clones here, not all; method: immunoSEQ multiplex PCR. The sample lists about 64,000 clones, approximately 70% occurring once. The sample in question was peripheral blood, obtained from a patient treated with radiotherapy plus ipilimumab. Receptors originate from a human donor with non-small cell lung cancer whose response to radiotherapy plus ipilimumab could not be evaluated.

V gene TRBV6-1 combines with J gene TRBJ1-1; no definite D call. CDR1 and CDR2 from the germline V gene are MNHNS and SASEGT. There are 14 residues in the CDR3. V lost 1 base and J lost 4, with 10 bases in between. CDR3 protein: CASSEEKRATEAFF. The CDR3 region has the DNA TGTGCCAGCAGTGAAGAAAAGAGGGCCACTGAAGCTTTCTTT.

The chain employs TRBV19 and TRBJ1-1; possibly TRBD1 for D (6 bases). This CDR3 spans 15 amino acids. Germline V gives CDR1 LNHDA, CDR2 SQIVND (reference sequence). The ends were cut back, 6 bases at V and 3 bases at J, with 17 bases in the middle. CDR3 region: CASSRKQGVDTEAFF. In nucleotides, the CDR3 is TGTGCCAGTAGCCGAAAACAGGGCGTGGACACTGAAGCTTTCTTT.

The J gene is TRBJ1-2, the V gene TRBV18; D is unclear. Germline CDR1 is KGHSH and CDR2 is LQKENI. The ends were cut back, 2 bases at V and 2 bases at J, with 15 bases in the middle. The CDR3 has 16 amino acids. CDR3: CASSPTETALNYGYTF. The CDR3 coding sequence is TGTGCCAGCTCACCAACCGAAACTGCCCTCAACTATGGCTACACCTTC.

This sequence joins TRBV6-4 and TRBJ1-1; D is perhaps TRBD1 (5 bases). The germline gives CDR1 MRHNA, CDR2 SNTAGT. Trimming removed 3 bases from V and 7 bases from J, with 15 bases in between. The CDR3 loop spans 14 amino acids. CDR3 DNA: TGTGCCAGCAGTGAACAGGTTGGAGTGGATGAAGCTTTCTTT. Translating it yields CASSEQVGVDEAFF.

The chain recombines TRBV30 with TRBJ1-1; TRBD1 is a possible D gene (5 bases). CDR3 size: 13 residues. The germline CDR1 and CDR2 sequences are GTSNPN and SVGIG (reference sequence). The V gene lost 1 base and the J gene lost 5 bases, with 11 bases spanning the gap. The CDR3 is CAWSDRYGTEAFF. The CDR3 nucleotides read TGTGCCTGGAGTGACAGGTATGGAACTGAAGCTTTCTTT.

V and J are TRBV7-3 and TRBJ2-1; D ambiguous. Germline CDR1 SGHTA, CDR2 FQGTGA. The CDR3 is made up of 13 amino acids. V lost 1 base, J lost 3 bases, and 4 bases lay in between. CDR3 DNA: TGTGCCAGCAGCTTAAGGCTCTACAATGAGCAGTTCTTC. It is translated as CASSLRLYNEQFF.

This chain connects TRBV4-1 to TRBJ2-7, with 10 bases that match TRBD1. CDR1 is MGHRA and CDR2 is YSYEKL in the germline V gene. The CDR3 runs to 14 residues. Losses at the gene ends were 3 bases for V and 7 bases for J; bases not matched to a gene: 6. This CDR3 is CASSHRQGAWEQYF. CDR3 sequence (DNA): TGCGCCAGCAGCCATAGACAGGGGGCCTGGGAGCAGTACTTC.

The rearrangement links TRBV19 to TRBJ2-3; 8 nucleotides agree with TRBD2. The germline V gene encodes CDR1 LNHDA and CDR2 SQIVND (reference sequence). Trimming cost V 9 bases and J 1 base; bases outside gene matches: 27. There are 21 residues in the CDR3. Here the CDR3 DNA reads TGTGCCAGCCCGGGTCTCGCCGGAGGACTAGCAGCTGAACAAGGCACAGATACGCAGTATTTT. It is translated as CASPGLAGGLAAEQGTDTQYF.

The DNA for the CDR3 is TGTGCCAGCTCACCTCTGGCGGGAAGGGCTGGCTACACCTTC. It translates to CASSPLAGRAGYTF. The chain couples TRBV18 to TRBJ1-2; D uncertain. Germline V gives CDR1 KGHSH, CDR2 LQKENI. This CDR3 is 14 amino acids long. V was pared by 3 bases and J by 7 bases, with 15 bases between.

V usage is TRBV6-5 and J usage is TRBJ2-7, with TRBD1 matching 8 bases. The CDR3 contains 15 residues. The V segment lost 4 bases and the J segment 1 base; nucleotides outside the gene matches: 6. Germline loops: CDR1 MNHEY, CDR2 SVGAGI. As DNA, the CDR3 is TGTGCCAGCAGTTTGGACAGGGACAGATCCTACGAGCAGTACTTC. Translated, it gives CASSLDRDRSYEQYF.

This clone was seen a handful of times. The J gene is TRBJ1-2, the V gene TRBV6-6; TRBD1 is a possible D gene (6 bases). The V gene lost 2 bases and the J gene lost 8 bases, with 15 bases spanning the gap. Germline V CDR1 and CDR2: MNHNY, SVGAGI (reference sequence). This CDR3 is built from 14 residues. The CDR3 DNA reads TGTGCCAGCAGTTACAGTAGGGGGGGCCAAGGCTACACCTTC. This translates into CASSYSRGGQGYTF.

The chain joins TRBV27 to TRBJ1-1; weak D call: TRBD1 (6 bases). The germline V gene has CDR1 MNHEY and CDR2 SMNVEV (reference sequence). Trimming removed 6 bases from V and 6 bases from J, with 11 bases in between. This CDR3 contains 12 residues. The CDR3 sequence is CASREQGSEAFF. DNA for the CDR3: TGTGCCAGCAGAGAACAGGGATCTGAAGCTTTCTTT.

V usage is TRBV12-5 and J usage is TRBJ2-7; 9 bases agree with TRBD2. Germline V CDR1 and CDR2: LGHNT, FRNRAP. The CDR3 is 14 residues long. V trimming: 8 bases; J trimming: 5 bases; junction bases outside the gene matches: 10. This chain's CDR3 is CASLFAGGPHEQYF. The DNA for the CDR3 is TGTGCTAGTCTGTTTGCGGGGGGGCCCCACGAGCAGTACTTC.

The V and J genes are TRBV5-1 and TRBJ1-2, with D uncertain. Germline V lookup: CDR1 SGHRS, CDR2 YFSETQ. This CDR3 is 15 amino acids long. V lost 4 bases to trimming and J lost 4 bases, with 17 bases between them. CDR3 region: CASSPRTPEGYGYTF. In DNA form, the CDR3 reads TGCGCCAGCAGCCCGAGGACCCCGGAGGGCTATGGCTACACCTTC.

V and J are TRBV11-2 and TRBJ2-7; 13 bases agree with TRBD2. J was trimmed by 13 bases and V by 5 bases; bases with no gene match: 11. CDR3 length: 14 residues. Per the germline V gene, CDR1 is SGHAT and CDR2 is FQNNGV. The CDR3 here is CASSQLAGGTPGYF. The CDR3, as DNA: TGTGCCAGCAGCCAACTAGCGGGAGGGACCCCGGGCTACTTC.

This clone is judged medium-sized. V gene TRBV28 combines with J gene TRBJ1-2, with D possibly being TRBD1 (5 bases). V was clipped by 6 bases and J by 0 bases, with 11 bases between them. This CDR3 has 14 amino acids. Germline V gene data show CDR1 as MDHEN and CDR2 as SYDVKM. The DNA of the CDR3 is TGTGCCAGCAGGCGACAGACCTCTAACTATGGCTACACCTTC. Translating it yields CASRRQTSNYGYTF.

J is TRBJ1-1 and V is TRBV28; TRBD1 matches 9 bases. The V gene end was trimmed by 6 bases and the J gene end by 5 bases; junction bases not matched to a gene: 7. CDR3 length: 14 residues. Germline CDR1 MDHEN, CDR2 SYDVKM. CDR3 bases: TGTGCCAGCAGACCACAGGGGGCAGCGACTGAAGCTTTCTTT. As protein: CASRPQGAATEAFF.

The genes are TRBV5-1 and TRBJ1-1; D is unresolved. V lost 0 bases, J lost 0 bases, and 15 bases lay in between. Germline CDR1 and CDR2: SGHRS and YFSETQ. The CDR3 is made up of 17 amino acids. CDR3 region: CASSLDVREEMNTEAFF. The CDR3 bases are TGCGCCAGCAGCTTGGACGTGAGGGAAGAAATGAACACTGAAGCTTTCTTT.

On this clone: The same CDR3 also results from other DNA sequences found in this sample. The chain employs TRBV11-1 and TRBJ1-1, with TRBD1 matching 7 bases. The CDR3 totals 14 residues. Germline loops: CDR1 SGHAT, CDR2 FQDESV (reference sequence). J lost 0 bases, V lost 6 bases, and 4 bases had no gene match. The CDR3 bases are TGTGCCAGCAGTTCCGACAGGGTGAACACTGAAGCTTTCTTT. This codes for CASSSDRVNTEAFF.

The chain couples TRBV5-8 to TRBJ1-1, with D unclear. Trimming stripped 0 bases from V and 2 bases from J, with 8 bases between. The germline V gene encodes CDR1 SGHTS and CDR2 YDEGEE. The CDR3 sequence is 14 residues long. CDR3: CASSLGGGNTEAFF. The CDR3 DNA follows: TGTGCCAGCAGCTTGGGCGGCGGAAACACTGAAGCTTTCTTT.

The V call is TRBV30, the J call TRBJ1-2; 8 nucleotides agree with TRBD1. Germline V CDR1 and CDR2: GTSNPN, SVGIG (reference sequence). Trimming at V came to 2 bases and at J to 6 bases, leaving 8 bases not matched to a gene. This CDR3 contains 14 residues. For the CDR3, the DNA is TGTGCCTGGAGTTCTAGGACAGGGAGCAATGGCTACACCTTC. Protein: CAWSSRTGSNGYTF.

The table lists this clone with a few counts. The V gene is TRBV5-4, the J gene TRBJ1-2; maybe TRBD1 (5 bases). V lost 4 bases and J lost 0, with 13 bases in between. This CDR3 region has 15 residues. Germline assignment: CDR1 SGHNT and CDR2 YYREEE (reference sequence). CDR3 amino acids: CASSPRGVANYGYTF. Here the CDR3 DNA reads TGTGCCAGCAGCCCGCGGGGGGTCGCTAACTATGGCTACACCTTC.

The chain employs TRBV6-6 and TRBJ1-1; TRBD1 agrees at 9 bases. The germline gives CDR1 MNHNY, CDR2 SVGAGI (reference sequence). CDR3 length: 14 amino acids. V lost 7 bases and J lost 5; bases outside the gene matches: 8. The CDR3 region is CASKTQGAGTEAFF. CDR3 in DNA: TGTGCCAGCAAGACACAGGGGGCTGGGACTGAAGCTTTCTTT.

This chain connects TRBV7-8 to TRBJ2-1; D may be TRBD1 (6 bases). The CDR3 runs 12 residues. V was cut by 2 bases and J by 10 bases, with 9 bases left in between. Germline V gene lookup returns CDR1 SGHVS and CDR2 FQNEAQ. The CDR3 is CASSLSRGEQFF. Here the CDR3 DNA reads TGTGCCAGCAGCTTAAGCAGGGGCGAGCAGTTCTTC.

The chain recombines TRBV13 with TRBJ2-7; perhaps TRBD2 as D (5 bases). The CDR3 runs 14 residues. Trimming removed 5 bases from V and 3 bases from J, with 14 bases in between. Germline values: CDR1 PRHDT, CDR2 FYEKMQ (reference sequence). CDR3 bases: TGTGCCAGCAGCCCTCGGGGTATTTACTACGAGCAGTACTTC. This sequence encodes CASSPRGIYYEQYF.

V gene TRBV28 combines with J gene TRBJ1-5; D gene unclear. Trimming took 2 bases from V and 5 from J, leaving 10 bases between them. CDR1 is MDHEN and CDR2 is SYDVKM in the germline V gene. The CDR3 runs to 14 residues. As DNA, the CDR3 is TGTGCCAGCAGTTTACCCTCCGTCTATCAGCCCCAGCATTTT. As protein: CASSLPSVYQPQHF.

The V gene is TRBV6-6, the J gene TRBJ1-2; tentative D call: TRBD1 (5 bases). The CDR3 spans 13 residues. V lost 2 bases to trimming and J lost 8 bases, with 12 bases between them. Per the germline V gene, CDR1 is MNHNY and CDR2 is SVGAGI (reference sequence). The CDR3 loop is CASSYNRGFGYTF. The CDR3 coding sequence is TGTGCCAGCAGTTACAATAGGGGCTTCGGCTACACCTTC.

This rearrangement joins TRBV7-2 to TRBJ2-1, with 9 positions matching TRBD1. V dropped 5 bases and J dropped 6; count of bases not matched to a gene: 8. Germline CDR1 is SGHTA and CDR2 is FQGNSA. The CDR3 loop spans 15 amino acids. The CDR3 coding sequence is TGTGCCAGCAGCCCACAGGGACAGGGAAGCAATGAGCAGTTCTTC. Amino acids: CASSPQGQGSNEQFF.

The chain has TRBV7-3 and TRBJ2-1; 9 nucleotides match TRBD2. Germline values: CDR1 SGHTA, CDR2 FQGTGA. Trimming cost V 1 base and J 2 bases; bases outside gene matches: 12. The CDR3 length is 19 residues. The CDR3 nucleotides are TGTGCCAGCAGCTTAAAAGCAGCGGCTAGCGGGGTGGCCTACAATGAGCAGTTCTTC. Translation: CASSLKAAASGVAYNEQFF.

The V call is TRBV2, the J call TRBJ1-2; no clear D gene. From germline, CDR1 is SNHLY and CDR2 FYNNEI. Trimming stripped 6 bases from V and 4 bases from J, with 15 bases between. CDR3 length equals 14 residues. The CDR3 region has the DNA TGTGCCAGCAGGCCTTCGGGGAGGGCCTATGGCTACACCTTC. Translating it yields CASRPSGRAYGYTF.

The rearrangement links TRBV5-1 to TRBJ2-7; TRBD1 agrees at 9 bases. The germline V gene has CDR1 SGHRS and CDR2 YFSETQ. The CDR3 spans 15 residues. The junction had 8 bases not matched to a gene; V was cut back by 5 bases and J by 2 bases. The CDR3 here is CASRYSRDRAYEQYF. Written as DNA, the CDR3 is TGCGCCAGCAGATACAGTCGGGACAGGGCCTACGAGCAGTACTTC.